This T cell receptor (beta chain) emerged from a study of CD8+CD57+ T cells in acquired aplastic anemia. Profiling that covered TCR beta VDJ and CDR3 relied on genomic DNA as its template. TCRdb fed the reads into MiXCR, producing one record per CDR3 protein. The sample has around 500,000 distinct CDR3 sequences, over 25% seen once. Trimming took off 2 bases at V and 7 bases at J, with 9 bases between the two ends. This CDR3 is built from 13 residues. Germline values: CDR1 LGHNA, CDR2 YSLEER. Patients picked for sequencing had shown CD8+CD57+ cell expansion detected by flow cytometry. At blood sampling, none of the patients had yet received therapy.

Sequencing was carried out using sorted CD4+, CD8+, or CD8+CD57+ T cells (not recorded which) from PBMCs. V gene TRBV4-3 combines with J gene TRBJ1-5; D gene ambiguous. The sequence was collected from a human donor with aplastic anemia. The DNA of the CDR3 is TGCGCCAGCAGCCAATCATTAGAACAGCCCCAGCATTTT. Its protein is CASSQSLEQPQHF.